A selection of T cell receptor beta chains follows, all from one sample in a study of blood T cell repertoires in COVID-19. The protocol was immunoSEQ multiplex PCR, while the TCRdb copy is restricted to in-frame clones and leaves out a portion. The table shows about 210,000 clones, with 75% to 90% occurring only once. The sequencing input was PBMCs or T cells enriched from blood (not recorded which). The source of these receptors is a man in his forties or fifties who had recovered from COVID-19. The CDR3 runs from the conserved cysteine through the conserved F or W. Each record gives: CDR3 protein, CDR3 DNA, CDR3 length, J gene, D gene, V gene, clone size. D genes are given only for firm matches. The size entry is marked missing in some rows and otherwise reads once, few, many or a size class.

CASKPGTTNEQFF | TGCGCCAGCAAGCCCGGGACTACCAATGAGCAGTTCTTC | 13 | TRBJ2-1 | TRBD2 | TRBV5-1 | NA
CASSFTGGSDYGYTF | TGTGCCAGCAGCTTTACAGGGGGGAGTGACTATGGCTACACCTTC | 15 | TRBJ1-2 | TRBD1 | TRBV5-4 | NA
CASSIAGTGANVLTF | TGTGCCAGTAGTATAGCGGGTACTGGGGCCAACGTCCTGACTTTC | 15 | TRBJ2-6 | NA | TRBV19 | NA
CASSPLRQAYQETQYF | TGTGCCAGCTCTCCCCTTCGACAGGCGTACCAAGAGACCCAGTACTTC | 16 | TRBJ2-5 | NA | TRBV18 | NA
CASSSGTSVAYEQYF | TGTGCCAGCAGCTCCGGGACTAGTGTAGCCTACGAGCAGTACTTC | 15 | TRBJ2-7 | TRBD2 | TRBV6-6 | NA
CSASRSSYEQYF | TGCAGTGCTAGTAGGAGCTCCTACGAGCAGTACTTC | 12 | TRBJ2-7 | NA | TRBV20-1 | NA
CASSIRSLVAARSYNEQFF | TGTGCCAGTAGTATTCGGTCTCTAGTGGCGGCCCGCTCCTACAATGAGCAGTTCTTC | 19 | TRBJ2-1 | NA | TRBV19 | NA
CAWSVRRGTVTEAFF | TGTGCCTGGAGTGTACGCAGGGGGACTGTCACTGAAGCTTTCTTT | 15 | TRBJ1-1 | TRBD1 | TRBV30 | NA
CASSPPSGGDGEAFF | TGTGCCAGCTCACCACCATCAGGGGGCGATGGTGAAGCTTTCTTT | 15 | TRBJ1-1 | TRBD1 | TRBV18 | NA
CASSLFGTSGEAFF | TGTGCCAGCAGCTTATTCGGGACTTCTGGTGAAGCTTTCTTT | 14 | TRBJ1-1 | NA | TRBV7-2 | NA
CASSPPAAGKGYTF | TGTGCCAGCAGTCCCCCAGCCGCGGGCAAGGGCTACACCTTC | 14 | TRBJ1-2 | NA | TRBV27 | NA
CASTRDRGRGYGYTF | TGTGCCAGCACCCGAGACAGGGGCCGGGGCTATGGCTACACCTTC | 15 | TRBJ1-2 | TRBD1 | TRBV5-4 | NA
CASSPTSGGPFTGELFF | TGTGCCAGCTCACCGACTAGCGGGGGCCCTTTCACCGGGGAGCTGTTTTTT | 17 | TRBJ2-2 | TRBD2 | TRBV18 | NA
CASSHRGRNYGYTF | TGTGCCAGTAGCCACAGGGGCAGGAACTATGGCTACACCTTC | 14 | TRBJ1-2 | TRBD1 | TRBV19 | medium-sized
CATSRERTGLNEKLFF | TGTGCCACCAGCAGAGAACGGACAGGGCTAAATGAAAAACTGTTTTTT | 16 | TRBJ1-4 | TRBD1 | TRBV15 | NA
CASGGVGVWGGYTF | TGTGCCAGCGGAGGAGTTGGGGTCTGGGGTGGCTACACCTTC | 14 | TRBJ1-2 | NA | TRBV2 | NA
CASSLQPSGANYNEQFF | TGCGCCAGCAGCTTACAGCCCAGCGGAGCCAACTACAATGAGCAGTTCTTC | 17 | TRBJ2-1 | NA | TRBV5-1 | NA
CAWSVRDRGLGYSPLHF | TGTGCCTGGAGTGTCCGAGACAGGGGCCTTGGGTATTCACCCCTCCACTTT | 17 | TRBJ1-6 | TRBD1 | TRBV30 | NA
CASRRGLSTDTQYF | TGTGCCAGCCGCAGGGGCCTGAGCACAGATACGCAGTATTTT | 14 | TRBJ2-3 | NA | TRBV9 | NA
CASSFERERAYNEQFF | TGTGCCAGCAGTTTTGAGCGGGAGAGAGCCTACAATGAGCAGTTCTTC | 16 | TRBJ2-1 | TRBD2 | TRBV6-6 | NA
CASSANSGNTIYF | TGTGCCAGCAGTGCGAACTCTGGAAACACCATATATTTT | 13 | TRBJ1-3 | NA | TRBV27 | NA
CASSIAPLSGGFSYEQYF | TGTGCCAGTAGTATAGCCCCCCTAAGCGGGGGCTTCTCCTACGAGCAGTACTTC | 18 | TRBJ2-7 | TRBD2 | TRBV19 | many
CATSEGIAGGLDTGELFF | TGTGCCACCAGTGAAGGGATAGCGGGAGGGCTGGACACCGGGGAGCTGTTTTTT | 18 | TRBJ2-2 | TRBD2 | TRBV24-1 | NA
CASSATTRAGEGDTQYF | TGTGCCAGCAGCGCAACCACGAGGGCAGGAGAAGGAGATACGCAGTATTTT | 17 | TRBJ2-3 | NA | TRBV9 | once
CASSPRPWTSGGSNTGELFF | TGTGCCAGCAGCCCAAGACCTTGGACTAGCGGGGGGTCGAACACCGGGGAGCTGTTTTTT | 20 | TRBJ2-2 | TRBD2 | TRBV13 | NA
CASSLGPGGANQPQHF | TGTGCCAGCAGCTTAGGCCCAGGGGGTGCCAATCAGCCCCAGCATTTT | 16 | TRBJ1-5 | TRBD1 | TRBV7-9 | NA
CASSEITGAQDTQYF | TGTGCCAGCAGTGAGATAACAGGGGCCCAAGATACGCAGTATTTT | 15 | TRBJ2-3 | TRBD1 | TRBV25-1 | few
CASSNRALSGNTIYF | TGTGCCAGTAGTAACAGGGCTCTAAGTGGAAACACCATATATTTT | 15 | TRBJ1-3 | NA | TRBV19 | few
CASTPGRNLNTGELFF | TGTGCCAGCACCCCGGGGAGAAACTTGAACACCGGGGAGCTGTTTTTT | 16 | TRBJ2-2 | NA | TRBV7-2 | few
CASKEQGAKDEQFF | TGTGCCAGTAAAGAACAGGGGGCGAAGGATGAGCAGTTCTTC | 14 | TRBJ2-1 | TRBD1 | TRBV19 | NA
CASSENRQGNSPLHF | TGTGCCAGCAGTGAAAACCGACAGGGTAATTCACCCCTCCACTTT | 15 | TRBJ1-6 | TRBD1 | TRBV6-1 | NA
CASSQGFWGAYTEAFF | TGTGCCAGCAGCCAAGGGTTTTGGGGAGCTTACACTGAAGCTTTCTTT | 16 | TRBJ1-1 | NA | TRBV3-1/TRBV3-2 | NA
CAIGEQGLNYGYTF | TGTGCCATCGGAGAACAGGGGCTAAACTATGGCTACACCTTC | 14 | TRBJ1-2 | TRBD1 | TRBV10-3 | NA
CASSPRDRNNEQFF | TGTGCCAGCTCGCCGCGGGACAGAAACAATGAGCAGTTCTTC | 14 | TRBJ2-1 | NA | TRBV18 | NA
CASSLSQNEQFF | TGTGCCAGCAGCTTATCACAGAATGAGCAGTTCTTC | 12 | TRBJ2-1 | NA | TRBV11-2 | NA
CATSDPRQGRTGELFF | TGTGCCACCAGTGACCCTAGACAGGGCCGAACCGGGGAGCTGTTTTTT | 16 | TRBJ2-2 | TRBD1 | TRBV24-1 | few
CASSGQIGNTIYF | TGTGCCAGCAGCGGACAGATAGGAAACACCATATATTTT | 13 | TRBJ1-3 | NA | TRBV9 | NA
CSATRGAANEKLFF | TGCAGCGCTACCCGGGGAGCCGCTAATGAAAAACTGTTTTTT | 14 | TRBJ1-4 | NA | TRBV29-1 | NA
CASSPNSGNTIYF | TGTGCCAGCAGCCCCAACTCTGGAAACACCATATATTTT | 13 | TRBJ1-3 | NA | TRBV9 | NA
CASTAQGLDEQFF | TGTGCCAGCACCGCACAGGGGTTGGATGAGCAGTTCTTC | 13 | TRBJ2-1 | TRBD1 | TRBV2 | few